This T cell receptor beta chain was recorded in a study of PD-1 blockade in classical Hodgkin lymphoma. Study-level background: Intravenous nivolumab at 3 mg/kg was given to patients every 2 weeks. Whole-study results and caveats: Complete responders' baseline diversity resembled that of newly diagnosed patients.

Each of the patients experienced relapse following autologous stem cell transplantation, and their brentuximab vedotin exposure differed. CDR1 and CDR2 from the germline V gene are LGHNA and YSLEER. V lost 1 base and J lost 3; bases outside the gene matches: 8. CDR3 length: 16 amino acids. Remarks on this clone: Its specificity is unknown.

Profiling relied on immunoSEQ multiplex PCR, and the TCRdb table lists in-frame clones only, not all of them. The table records 100,000 to 130,000 clones, 89% of them present only once. The source was peripheral blood mononuclear cells (PBMCs), collected before the second cycle of nivolumab. This TCR derives from a human donor with classical Hodgkin lymphoma. The chain employs TRBV4-3 and TRBJ2-7, with TRBD1 matching 8 bases. The CDR3 DNA is TGCGCCAGCAGCCAAGTCCCCGACAGGGGCCACTACGAGCAGTACTTC. Translation: CASSQVPDRGHYEQYF.